This TCR beta chain was sequenced during a study of T cell changes during pregnancy in multiple sclerosis. In this sample, this clone turned up a few times. The V end lost 3 bases, the J end lost 5 bases, and 5 bases lay between the germline ends. Germline CDR1 reads SGHDN; CDR2 reads FVKESK. The CDR3 length is 12 residues. Clones were sequenced by immunoSEQ multiplex PCR, and TCRdb holds only the in-frame ones, with some missing. Among fewer than 100,000 clones listed, roughly 90% were seen once. V usage is TRBV14 and J usage is TRBJ1-5; no reliable D call. The specimen comprised peripheral blood, sampled before pregnancy. This clonotype was sampled from a female donor with multiple sclerosis, enrolled in a pregnancy study. CDR3 protein: CASSQSYQPQHF. The DNA of the CDR3 is TGTGCCAGCAGCCAGTCCTATCAGCCCCAGCATTTT. The full variable domain, rest sourced from reference TRBV14 and TRBJ1-5, is EAGVTQFPSHSVIEKGQTVTLRCDPISGHDNLYWYRRVMGKEIKFLLHFVKESKQDESGMPNNRFLAERTGGTYSTLKVQPAELEDSGVYFCASSQSYQPQHFGDGTRLSIL.